The 5 T cell receptor beta chains below all came from one sample that was sequenced in a study of regulatory T cells in long-lasting Graves disease. Time point: persistent/refractory GD, antithyroid drugs over 5 years with positive TRAb. Generation of the TCR library employed RNA extracted from PBMCs. CDR3 regions were amplified by Arm-PCR using iRepertoire HTBI primers to build TCR beta libraries. TCRdb reanalysed the multiplex PCR reads using MiXCR and keeps one entry per CDR3 protein. The data contain 400,000 to 500,000 distinct CDR3 sequences, 20% to 25% of them singletons. Material: peripheral blood mononuclear cells (PBMCs), obtained when the disease was refractory, from a patient treated with antithyroid drugs. The receptors shown here come from a female donor with Graves disease.

This clonotype was seen a handful of times. The rearrangement joins TRBV7-9 to TRBJ2-2, with D possibly TRBD2 on 6 matching bases. The V gene lost 5 bases and the J gene lost 2 bases, with 18 bases spanning the gap. Germline V gene lookup returns CDR1 SEHNR and CDR2 FQNEAQ (reference sequence). This CDR3 comprises 17 residues. CDR3 in DNA: TGTGCCAGCAGCACCTTTAGGGACTTCAATAACACCGGGGAGCTGTTTTTT. This codes for CASSTFRDFNNTGELFF.

There are a few counts of this clonotype. Given a much more abundant clone one base away, this may be a read error. The chain links TRBV6-1 to TRBJ1-1; no definite D call. This CDR3 region has 13 residues. The V end lost 3 bases, the J end lost 1 base, and 6 bases lay between the germline ends. CDR1 and CDR2 from the germline V gene are MNHNS and SASEGT. The CDR3, as DNA: TGTGCCAGCAGTGAGCCGGGGAACACTGAAGCTTTCTTT. Residues: CASSEPGNTEAFF.

This clonotype was detected many times. This chain uses TRBV28 with TRBJ2-2; perhaps TRBD1 as D (5 bases). The CDR3 loop spans 14 amino acids. In germline, CDR1 is MDHEN, CDR2 SYDVKM. Trimming shortened V by 5 bases and J by 4 bases, and 11 bases separated the two germline ends. DNA for the CDR3: TGTGCCAGCAGTCCCCAGGGAACCACCGGGGAGCTGTTTTTT. Translating it yields CASSPQGTTGELFF.

By proportion, this clonotype is medium-sized. This chain uses TRBV28 with TRBJ1-5; possibly TRBD1 for D (5 bases). Germline V gene data show CDR1 as MDHEN and CDR2 as SYDVKM. The CDR3 has 14 residues. Trimming cost V 10 bases and J 2 bases, with 15 bases left between them. Here the CDR3 reads CATSGGWGNQPQHF. In DNA form, the CDR3 reads TGTGCCACCAGCGGGGGTTGGGGCAATCAGCCCCAGCATTTT.

The V and J genes are TRBV7-8 and TRBJ2-7; TRBD1 aligns across 7 bases. Trimming removed 0 bases from V and 1 base from J; junction bases left unmatched: 9. Germline-derived CDR1 and CDR2 are SGHVS and FQNEAQ. The CDR3 runs to 17 residues. In nucleotides, the CDR3 is TGTGCCAGCAGCTTAGCCAGGGGGACGGCAGATTCCTACGAGCAGTACTTC. Its translation: CASSLARGTADSYEQYF.